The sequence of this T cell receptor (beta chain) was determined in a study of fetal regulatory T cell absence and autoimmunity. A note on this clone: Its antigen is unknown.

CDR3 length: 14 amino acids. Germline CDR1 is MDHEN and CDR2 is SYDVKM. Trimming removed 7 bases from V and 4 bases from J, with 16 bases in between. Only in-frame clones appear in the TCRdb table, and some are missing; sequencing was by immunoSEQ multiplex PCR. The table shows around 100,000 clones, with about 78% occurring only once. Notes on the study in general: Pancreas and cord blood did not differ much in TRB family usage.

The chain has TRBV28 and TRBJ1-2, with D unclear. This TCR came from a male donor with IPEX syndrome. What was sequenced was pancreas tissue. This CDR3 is CASTSPRVSYGYTF. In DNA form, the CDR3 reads TGTGCCAGCACCTCGCCGAGGGTTTCCTATGGCTACACCTTC.